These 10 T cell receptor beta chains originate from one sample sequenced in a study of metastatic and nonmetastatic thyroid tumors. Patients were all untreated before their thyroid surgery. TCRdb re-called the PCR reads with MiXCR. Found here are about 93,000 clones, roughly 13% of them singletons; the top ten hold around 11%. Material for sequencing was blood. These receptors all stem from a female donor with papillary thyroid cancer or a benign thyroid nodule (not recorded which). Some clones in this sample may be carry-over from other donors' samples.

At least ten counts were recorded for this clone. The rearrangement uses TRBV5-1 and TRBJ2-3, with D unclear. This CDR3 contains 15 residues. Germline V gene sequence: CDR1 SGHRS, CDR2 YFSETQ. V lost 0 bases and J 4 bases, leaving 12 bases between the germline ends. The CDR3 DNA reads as TGCGCCAGCAGCTTGGCCCCGGATACGGCAGATACGCAGTATTTT. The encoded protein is CASSLAPDTADTQYF.

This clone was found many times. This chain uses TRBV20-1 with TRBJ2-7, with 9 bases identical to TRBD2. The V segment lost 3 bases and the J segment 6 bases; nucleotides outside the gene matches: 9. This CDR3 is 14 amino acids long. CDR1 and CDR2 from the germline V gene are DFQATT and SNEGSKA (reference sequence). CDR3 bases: TGCAGTGCTAGTTCTAGCGGGATGTTCACCGAGCAGTACTTC. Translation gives CSASSSGMFTEQYF.

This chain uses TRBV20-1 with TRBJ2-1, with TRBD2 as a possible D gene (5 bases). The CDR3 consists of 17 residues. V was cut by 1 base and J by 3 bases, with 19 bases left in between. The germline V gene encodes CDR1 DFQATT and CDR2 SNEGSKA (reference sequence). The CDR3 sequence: CSARVEHIGESYNEQFF. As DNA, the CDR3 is TGCAGTGCTAGAGTGGAACATATCGGGGAGAGCTACAATGAGCAGTTCTTC.

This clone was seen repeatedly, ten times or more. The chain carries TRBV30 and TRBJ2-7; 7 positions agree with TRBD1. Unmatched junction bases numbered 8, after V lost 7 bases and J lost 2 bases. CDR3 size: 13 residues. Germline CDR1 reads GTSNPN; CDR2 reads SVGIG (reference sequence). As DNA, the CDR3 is TGTGCCTTGAATAACAGGGGAACCTACGAGCAGTACTTC. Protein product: CALNNRGTYEQYF. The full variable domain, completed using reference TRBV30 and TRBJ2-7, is SQTIHQWPATLVQPVGSPLSLECTVEGTSNPNLYWYRQAAGRGLQLLFYSVGIGQISSEVPQNLSASRPQDRQFILSSKKLLLSDSGFYLCALNNRGTYEQYFGPGTRLTVT.

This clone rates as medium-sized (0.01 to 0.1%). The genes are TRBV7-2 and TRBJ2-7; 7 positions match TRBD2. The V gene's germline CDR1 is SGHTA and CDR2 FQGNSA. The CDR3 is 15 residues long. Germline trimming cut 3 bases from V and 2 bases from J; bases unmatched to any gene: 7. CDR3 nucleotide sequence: TGTGCCAGCAGCTTTCTTGCGGGAGATACCTACGAGCAGTACTTC. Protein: CASSFLAGDTYEQYF.

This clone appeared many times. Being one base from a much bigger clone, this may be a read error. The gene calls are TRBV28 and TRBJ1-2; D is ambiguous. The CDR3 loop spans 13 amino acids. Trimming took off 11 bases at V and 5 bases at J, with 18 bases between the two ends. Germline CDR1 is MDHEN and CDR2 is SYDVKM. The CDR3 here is CARAQIGVYGYTF. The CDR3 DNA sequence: TGTGCCCGCGCGCAAATCGGGGTTTATGGCTACACCTTC.

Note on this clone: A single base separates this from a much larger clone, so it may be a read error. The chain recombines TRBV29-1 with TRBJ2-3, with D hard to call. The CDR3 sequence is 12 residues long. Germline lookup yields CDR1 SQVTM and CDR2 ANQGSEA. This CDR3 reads CIITTSTDTQYF. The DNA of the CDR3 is TGCATCATAACCACAAGCACAGATACGCAGTATTTT.

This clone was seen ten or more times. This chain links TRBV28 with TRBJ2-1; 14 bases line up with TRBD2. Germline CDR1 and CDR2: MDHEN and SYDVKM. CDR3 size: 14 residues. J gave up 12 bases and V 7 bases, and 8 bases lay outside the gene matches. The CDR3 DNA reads TGTGCCAGCACCCCGGGACTAGCGGGAGCTGGGCAGTTCTTC. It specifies CASTPGLAGAGQFF.

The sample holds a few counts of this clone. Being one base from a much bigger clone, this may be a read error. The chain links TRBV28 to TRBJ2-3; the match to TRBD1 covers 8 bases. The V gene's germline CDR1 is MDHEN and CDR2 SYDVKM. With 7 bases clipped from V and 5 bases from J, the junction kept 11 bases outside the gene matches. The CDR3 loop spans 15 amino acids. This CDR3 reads CASISQGAARDTQYF. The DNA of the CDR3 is TGTGCCAGCATCTCGCAGGGGGCAGCACGAGATACGCAGTATTTT.

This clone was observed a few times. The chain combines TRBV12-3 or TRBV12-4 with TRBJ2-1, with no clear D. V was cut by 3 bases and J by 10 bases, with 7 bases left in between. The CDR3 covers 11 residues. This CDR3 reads CASSFRTEQFF. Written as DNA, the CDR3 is TGTGCCAGCAGTTTCCGGACCGAGCAGTTCTTC.